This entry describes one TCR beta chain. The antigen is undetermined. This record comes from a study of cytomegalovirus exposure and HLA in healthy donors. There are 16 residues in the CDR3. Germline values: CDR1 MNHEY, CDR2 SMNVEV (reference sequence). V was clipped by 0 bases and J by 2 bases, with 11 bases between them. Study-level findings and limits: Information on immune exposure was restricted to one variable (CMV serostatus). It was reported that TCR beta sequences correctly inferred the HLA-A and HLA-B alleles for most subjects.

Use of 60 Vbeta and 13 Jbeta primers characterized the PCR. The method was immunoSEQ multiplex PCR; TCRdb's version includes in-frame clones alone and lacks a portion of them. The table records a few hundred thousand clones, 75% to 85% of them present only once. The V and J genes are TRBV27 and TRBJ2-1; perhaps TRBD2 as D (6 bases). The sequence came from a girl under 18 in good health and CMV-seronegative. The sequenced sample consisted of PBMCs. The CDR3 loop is CASSLSAGKTYNEQFF. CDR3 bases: TGTGCCAGCAGTTTATCAGCGGGTAAGACCTACAATGAGCAGTTCTTC.